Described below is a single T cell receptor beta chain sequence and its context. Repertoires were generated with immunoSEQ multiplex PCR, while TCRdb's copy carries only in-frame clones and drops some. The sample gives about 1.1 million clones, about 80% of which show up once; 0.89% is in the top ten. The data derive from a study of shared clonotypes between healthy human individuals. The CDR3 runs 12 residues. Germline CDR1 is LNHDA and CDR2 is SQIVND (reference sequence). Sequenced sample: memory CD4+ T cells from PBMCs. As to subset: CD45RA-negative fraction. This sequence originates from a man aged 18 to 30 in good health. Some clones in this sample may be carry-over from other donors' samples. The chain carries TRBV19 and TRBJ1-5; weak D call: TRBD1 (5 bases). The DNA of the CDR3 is TGTGCACCGCTTGGGACCGATCAGCCCCAGCATTTT. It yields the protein CAPLGTDQPQHF. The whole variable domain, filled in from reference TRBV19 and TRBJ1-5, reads DGGITQSPKYLFRKEGQNVTLSCEQNLNHDAMYWYRQDPGQGLRLIYYSQIVNDFQKGDIAEGYSVSREKKESFPLTVTSAQKNPTAFYLCAPLGTDQPQHFGDGTRLSIL.